These T cell receptor beta chains were read from a single sample in a study of blood T cell repertoires in COVID-19. The repertoire was sequenced with immunoSEQ multiplex PCR; TCRdb's copy has only in-frame clones and lacks some. The data contain around 200,000 clones, 75% to 90% of them singletons. Sequencing input: peripheral blood. These receptors came from a human donor with active or convalescent COVID-19. The donor label of this sample is uncertain. CDR3s include the opening cysteine and the closing phenylalanine or tryptophan. D genes are given only for firm matches. The size field is filled for only some rows; it gives once, few, many or a size class.

size	J	D	V	DNA	CDR3
NA	TRBJ2-2	NA	TRBV6-1	TGTGCCAGCAGTGATATGGGGGCCACCGGGGAGCTGTTTTTT	CASSDMGATGELFF
NA	TRBJ2-7	NA	TRBV12-3/TRBV12-4	TGTGCCAGCAGTTTAGGACACTCCTACGAGCAGTACTTC	CASSLGHSYEQYF
NA	TRBJ2-7	NA	TRBV2	TGTGCCAGCAGTGAAGACGGAGCCTACGAGCAGTACTTC	CASSEDGAYEQYF
NA	TRBJ2-5	TRBD2	TRBV11-2	TGTGCCAGCAGCTCGTGGGGCACTAGCGCTCAAGAGACCCAGTACTTC	CASSSWGTSAQETQYF
NA	TRBJ2-2	TRBD2	TRBV20-1	TGCAGTGCTAGTCGTTGGACTAGCGGGAAAACCGGGGAGCTGTTTTTT	CSASRWTSGKTGELFF
NA	TRBJ2-7	NA	TRBV19	TGTGCCAGTAGTATTGACGGCTTCAGGTACGAGCAGTACTTC	CASSIDGFRYEQYF
NA	TRBJ2-1	TRBD2	TRBV27	TGTGCCAGCAGTTCAAGGAAACCGGGAGGCAATGAGCAGTTCTTC	CASSSRKPGGNEQFF
NA	TRBJ2-2	TRBD1	TRBV2	TGTGCCAGCAGCTACAGGGGGATCCGGGAGCTGTTTTTT	CASSYRGIRELFF
NA	TRBJ1-5	TRBD1	TRBV6-5	TGTGCCAGCTCTGGGACAGGCAATCAGCCCCAGCATTTT	CASSGTGNQPQHF
few	TRBJ2-5	NA	TRBV6-1	TGTGCCAGCAGTGACGGACAGTATCAAGAGACCCAGTACTTC	CASSDGQYQETQYF
NA	TRBJ1-5	TRBD1	TRBV29-1	TGCAGCGCTCCGGACAGGGGCGCCTATAGCAATCAGCCCCAGCATTTT	CSAPDRGAYSNQPQHF
NA	TRBJ1-4	TRBD1	TRBV6-5	TGTGCCAGCAGTCTCGGGACAGGGCGATTGATGAAACTGTTTTTT	CASSLGTGRLMKLFF
NA	TRBJ1-6	NA	TRBV9	TGTGCCAGCAGCCCCCGGGAGCGCCCCAGCTCCTATAATTCACCCCTCCACTTT	CASSPRERPSSYNSPLHF